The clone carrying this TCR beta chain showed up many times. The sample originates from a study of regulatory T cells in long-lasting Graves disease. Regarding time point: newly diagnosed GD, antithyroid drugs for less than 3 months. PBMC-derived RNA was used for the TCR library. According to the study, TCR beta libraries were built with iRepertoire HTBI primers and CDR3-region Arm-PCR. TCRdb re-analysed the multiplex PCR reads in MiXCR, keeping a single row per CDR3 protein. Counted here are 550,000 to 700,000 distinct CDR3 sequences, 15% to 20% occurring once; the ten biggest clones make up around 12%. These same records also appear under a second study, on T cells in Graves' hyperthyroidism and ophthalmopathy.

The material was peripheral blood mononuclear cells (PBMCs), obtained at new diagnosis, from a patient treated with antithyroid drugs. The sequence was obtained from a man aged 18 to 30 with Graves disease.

CDR3 residues: CASNLREGNEQYF. CDR3 bases: TGTGCCAGCAATCTCCGCGAGGGAAACGAGCAGTACTTC. This chain links TRBV12-3 or TRBV12-4 with TRBJ2-7, with a possible D match to TRBD2 (5 bases). Trimming took 7 bases from V and 5 from J, leaving 15 bases between them. The CDR3 consists of 13 residues.